The rows below give T cell receptor beta chains drawn from one sample of a study of brain metastases from non-small cell lung cancer. Clones were sequenced by immunoSEQ multiplex PCR, and TCRdb holds only the in-frame ones, with some missing. The sample shows about 1,600 clones, roughly 80% of them seen only once. Sequencing used tumor-adjacent normal tissue. The receptors were gathered from a donor at least 40 years old with non-small cell lung cancer. Each CDR3 is given with its conserved first and last residue. D genes are given only for firm matches. Where a row states a size, it is once, few, many or the class of an expanded clone; other rows omit it.

j_call: TRBJ2-1; clone_size: .; d_call: .; cdr3_length: 11; v_call: TRBV19; cdr3_nt: TGTGCCAGTAGTATTACGGGGAGTCTGTTCTTC; cdr3_aa: CASSITGSLFF
j_call: TRBJ2-7; clone_size: .; d_call: .; cdr3_length: 11; v_call: TRBV7-2; cdr3_nt: TGTGCCAGCAGCGGAGAGTACGAGCAGTACTTC; cdr3_aa: CASSGEYEQYF
j_call: TRBJ2-1; clone_size: .; d_call: .; cdr3_length: 15; v_call: TRBV7-8; cdr3_nt: TGTGCCAGCAGCTTAGCGGGACTCTCAGGTCGGGAACAGTTCTTC; cdr3_aa: CASSLAGLSGREQFF
j_call: TRBJ2-7; clone_size: .; d_call: TRBD2; cdr3_length: 14; v_call: TRBV7-6; cdr3_nt: TGTGCCAGCAAAGTAAGAGCGGGAGATGGGGAGCAGTACTTC; cdr3_aa: CASKVRAGDGEQYF
j_call: TRBJ2-2; clone_size: .; d_call: .; cdr3_length: 16; v_call: TRBV2; cdr3_nt: TGTGCCAGCAGTGAGGGGAGGGGGCTTGGGACCGGGGAGCTGTTTTTT; cdr3_aa: CASSEGRGLGTGELFF
j_call: TRBJ1-6; clone_size: .; d_call: .; cdr3_length: 14; v_call: TRBV7-2; cdr3_nt: TGTGCCACCCGCACGGGACCGTATAATTCACCCCTCCACTTT; cdr3_aa: CATRTGPYNSPLHF
j_call: TRBJ2-2; clone_size: .; d_call: TRBD2; cdr3_length: 15; v_call: TRBV6-5; cdr3_nt: TGTGCCAGCAAAGGAACTAGCGGGAACACCGGGGAGCTGTTTTTT; cdr3_aa: CASKGTSGNTGELFF
j_call: TRBJ2-5; clone_size: .; d_call: .; cdr3_length: 14; v_call: TRBV10-3; cdr3_nt: TGTGCCATCAGTGTTTCTACAGATCAAGAGACCCAGTACTTC; cdr3_aa: CAISVSTDQETQYF
j_call: TRBJ2-2; clone_size: .; d_call: .; cdr3_length: 12; v_call: TRBV24-1; cdr3_nt: TGTGCCACCAGTGATTCTTGGGGGGAGCTGTTTTTT; cdr3_aa: CATSDSWGELFF
j_call: TRBJ2-7; clone_size: .; d_call: .; cdr3_length: 17; v_call: TRBV4-2; cdr3_nt: TGTGCCAGCAGCCCCCAGGTTCCCGGGACGGGATGGTACGAGCAGTACTTC; cdr3_aa: CASSPQVPGTGWYEQYF
j_call: TRBJ1-1; clone_size: .; d_call: .; cdr3_length: 16; v_call: TRBV27; cdr3_nt: TGTGCCAGCAGTTTATCACCCGGGACTAGGGGCACTGAAGCTTTCTTT; cdr3_aa: CASSLSPGTRGTEAFF
j_call: TRBJ2-5; clone_size: .; d_call: TRBD1; cdr3_length: 17; v_call: TRBV10-3; cdr3_nt: TGTGCCATCAGTGAGCCGAGGACAGGTTCTGTACAAGAGACCCAGTACTTC; cdr3_aa: CAISEPRTGSVQETQYF
j_call: TRBJ2-1; clone_size: once; d_call: .; cdr3_length: 13; v_call: TRBV6-1; cdr3_nt: TGTGCTAGCAGCGACCCTTACTTGAATGAGCAGTTCTTC; cdr3_aa: CASSDPYLNEQFF
j_call: TRBJ2-1; clone_size: .; d_call: TRBD2; cdr3_length: 16; v_call: TRBV18; cdr3_nt: TGTGCCAGCTCACCACTAAACGGGCTAGCGGGAGTGGGGCAGTTCTTC; cdr3_aa: CASSPLNGLAGVGQFF
j_call: TRBJ2-5; clone_size: .; d_call: .; cdr3_length: 15; v_call: TRBV30; cdr3_nt: TGTGCCTGGAGTATTTCTGCGGTCGGGAGAGAGACCCAGTACTTC; cdr3_aa: CAWSISAVGRETQYF
j_call: TRBJ2-2; clone_size: .; d_call: TRBD2; cdr3_length: 17; v_call: TRBV6-2/TRBV6-3; cdr3_nt: TGTGCCAGCAGTACCCCTTTTAGCGGGAGGGGCACCGGGGAGCTGTTTTTT; cdr3_aa: CASSTPFSGRGTGELFF
j_call: TRBJ2-1; clone_size: few; d_call: TRBD1; cdr3_length: 14; v_call: TRBV5-4; cdr3_nt: TGTGCCAGCAGCTCGGACAGGGCTAACAATGAGCAGTTCTTC; cdr3_aa: CASSSDRANNEQFF
j_call: TRBJ2-2; clone_size: .; d_call: TRBD1; cdr3_length: 15; v_call: TRBV3-1/TRBV3-2; cdr3_nt: TGTGCCAGCAGCCGTCTAGGACAGGGGGGCGGGGAGCTGTTTTTT; cdr3_aa: CASSRLGQGGGELFF
j_call: TRBJ2-1; clone_size: .; d_call: .; cdr3_length: 14; v_call: TRBV15; cdr3_nt: TGTGCCACCAGCAGAGCGCTAGAGCGCAATGAGCAGTTCTTC; cdr3_aa: CATSRALERNEQFF
j_call: TRBJ2-1; clone_size: .; d_call: .; cdr3_length: 14; v_call: TRBV25-1; cdr3_nt: TGTGCCAGCAGTGAGGCCGCCCCCTACAATGAGCAGTTCTTC; cdr3_aa: CASSEAAPYNEQFF
j_call: TRBJ2-2; clone_size: .; d_call: .; cdr3_length: 14; v_call: TRBV7-2; cdr3_nt: TGTGCCAGCAGCTTAGTAGGCCACACCGGGGAGCTGTTTTTT; cdr3_aa: CASSLVGHTGELFF
j_call: TRBJ1-1; clone_size: .; d_call: .; cdr3_length: 16; v_call: TRBV7-9; cdr3_nt: TGTGCCAGCAGCTTAGGGACAGATTATGTGAACACTGAAGCTTTCTTT; cdr3_aa: CASSLGTDYVNTEAFF
j_call: TRBJ1-6; clone_size: few; d_call: .; cdr3_length: 12; v_call: TRBV28; cdr3_nt: TGTGCCAGCAGCCCCCTCCGAGGACCCCTCCACTTT; cdr3_aa: CASSPLRGPLHF
j_call: TRBJ1-1; clone_size: .; d_call: .; cdr3_length: 14; v_call: TRBV5-1; cdr3_nt: TGCGCCAGCAGCCCAGAGTTGGGGAACACTGAAGCTTTCTTT; cdr3_aa: CASSPELGNTEAFF
j_call: TRBJ2-2; clone_size: once; d_call: .; cdr3_length: 13; v_call: TRBV29-1; cdr3_nt: TGCAGCGTGAACACCGGAGGCACCGGGGAGCTGTTTTTT; cdr3_aa: CSVNTGGTGELFF
j_call: TRBJ2-5; clone_size: .; d_call: .; cdr3_length: 17; v_call: TRBV28; cdr3_nt: TGTGCCAGCAGTAACCTAGGTGGGGGGAGGCTGGGCGAGACCCAGTACTTC; cdr3_aa: CASSNLGGGRLGETQYF
j_call: TRBJ1-6; clone_size: .; d_call: .; cdr3_length: 14; v_call: TRBV30; cdr3_nt: TGTGCCTGGAGTGTAGGCGGGTTGAAATCACCCCTCCACTTT; cdr3_aa: CAWSVGGLKSPLHF
j_call: TRBJ1-1; clone_size: few; d_call: TRBD1; cdr3_length: 16; v_call: TRBV6-2/TRBV6-3; cdr3_nt: TGTGCCAGCAGTTACTCGGACAGGGATCGGAACACTGAAGCTTTCTTT; cdr3_aa: CASSYSDRDRNTEAFF
j_call: TRBJ1-2; clone_size: .; d_call: .; cdr3_length: 13; v_call: TRBV11-2; cdr3_nt: TGTGCCAGCAGCGGTAGGGATAGCTATGGCTACACCTTC; cdr3_aa: CASSGRDSYGYTF
j_call: TRBJ2-7; clone_size: .; d_call: TRBD2; cdr3_length: 16; v_call: TRBV29-1; cdr3_nt: TGCAGCGTTGCGGGACTAGCGGGAGTTAGGTCCTACGAGCAGTATTTC; cdr3_aa: CSVAGLAGVRSYEQYF
j_call: TRBJ2-5; clone_size: .; d_call: .; cdr3_length: 15; v_call: TRBV7-9; cdr3_nt: TGTGCCAGTAGCCAGGTGTTGGGACTCCAAGAGACCCAGTACTTC; cdr3_aa: CASSQVLGLQETQYF
j_call: TRBJ2-7; clone_size: .; d_call: .; cdr3_length: 15; v_call: TRBV5-1; cdr3_nt: TGCGCCAGCAGCCCTGGGGGGACACGGGCCTACGAGCAGTACTTC; cdr3_aa: CASSPGGTRAYEQYF
j_call: TRBJ1-6; clone_size: .; d_call: .; cdr3_length: 13; v_call: TRBV28; cdr3_nt: TGTGCCAGCAGGGGGGCGGGGACCTCACCCCTCCACTTT; cdr3_aa: CASRGAGTSPLHF
j_call: TRBJ2-1; clone_size: .; d_call: TRBD2; cdr3_length: 14; v_call: TRBV4-3; cdr3_nt: TGCGCCAGCAGCGTGAGGGGCGAGACTAGCGAGCAGTTCTTC; cdr3_aa: CASSVRGETSEQFF
j_call: TRBJ2-7; clone_size: .; d_call: .; cdr3_length: 14; v_call: TRBV7-2; cdr3_nt: TGTGCCAGCACCCTCTCGCAGAGGGTCGGCGAGCAGTACTTC; cdr3_aa: CASTLSQRVGEQYF
j_call: TRBJ1-6; clone_size: .; d_call: .; cdr3_length: 13; v_call: TRBV6-6; cdr3_nt: TGTGCCAGCAACCAGGGCGATAATTCACCCCTCTACTTT; cdr3_aa: CASNQGDNSPLYF
j_call: TRBJ1-5; clone_size: .; d_call: .; cdr3_length: 15; v_call: TRBV30; cdr3_nt: TGTGCCTGGAGTCTAAATCGACAGTTCAATCAGCCCCAGCATTTT; cdr3_aa: CAWSLNRQFNQPQHF
j_call: TRBJ1-1; clone_size: large; d_call: .; cdr3_length: 15; v_call: TRBV4-1; cdr3_nt: TGCGCCAGCAGCCACCCCGCCCCAGGCGGCACTGAAGCTTTCTTT; cdr3_aa: CASSHPAPGGTEAFF
j_call: TRBJ1-1; clone_size: .; d_call: .; cdr3_length: 15; v_call: TRBV6-5; cdr3_nt: TGTGCCAGCAGTTCTAGACCGAATATGAACACTGAAGCTTTCTTT; cdr3_aa: CASSSRPNMNTEAFF
j_call: TRBJ1-1; clone_size: .; d_call: TRBD1; cdr3_length: 15; v_call: TRBV9; cdr3_nt: TGTGCCAGCAGCCCATGGGAGGGGGCAACCACTGAAGTTTTCTTT; cdr3_aa: CASSPWEGATTEVFF
j_call: TRBJ1-1; clone_size: once; d_call: .; cdr3_length: 14; v_call: TRBV28; cdr3_nt: TGTGCCAGCAGCCCCAGACAGGTGAACACTGAAGCTTTCTTT; cdr3_aa: CASSPRQVNTEAFF
j_call: TRBJ2-7; clone_size: .; d_call: .; cdr3_length: 14; v_call: TRBV5-1; cdr3_nt: TGCGCCAGCAGCTCTGGGGCAGGGCGCGACGAGCAGTACTTC; cdr3_aa: CASSSGAGRDEQYF
j_call: TRBJ1-5; clone_size: .; d_call: TRBD1; cdr3_length: 15; v_call: TRBV28; cdr3_nt: TGTGCCAGCAGTCCCCCTGGGACAGGGAATCAGCCCCAGCATTTT; cdr3_aa: CASSPPGTGNQPQHF
j_call: TRBJ1-1; clone_size: few; d_call: .; cdr3_length: 13; v_call: TRBV25-1; cdr3_nt: TGTGCCAGCAGTGATTCAGAGAGGGTTGAAGCTTTCTTT; cdr3_aa: CASSDSERVEAFF
j_call: TRBJ2-1; clone_size: .; d_call: TRBD2; cdr3_length: 16; v_call: TRBV7-7; cdr3_nt: TGTGCCAGCAGCTTAGGAGGGACTAGCGGGAGACATGAGCAGTTCTTC; cdr3_aa: CASSLGGTSGRHEQFF
j_call: TRBJ1-3; clone_size: .; d_call: TRBD1; cdr3_length: 17; v_call: TRBV19; cdr3_nt: TGTGCCAGTAGTCTCCGGACAGGGCGATCCTCTGGAAACACCATATATTTT; cdr3_aa: CASSLRTGRSSGNTIYF
j_call: TRBJ2-1; clone_size: .; d_call: .; cdr3_length: 13; v_call: TRBV30; cdr3_nt: TGTGCCTGGAGTAGGCCCCCGGACCATGAGCAGTTCTTC; cdr3_aa: CAWSRPPDHEQFF
j_call: TRBJ1-5; clone_size: .; d_call: TRBD1; cdr3_length: 14; v_call: TRBV19; cdr3_nt: TGTGCCAGTAGGGCGGGACAGAGGACTGTGGACCAGCATTTT; cdr3_aa: CASRAGQRTVDQHF
j_call: TRBJ1-2; clone_size: .; d_call: TRBD1; cdr3_length: 15; v_call: TRBV9; cdr3_nt: TGTGCCAGCAGTGCCGACAGGGAGTATAGCTATGGCTACACCTTC; cdr3_aa: CASSADREYSYGYTF
j_call: TRBJ2-7; clone_size: few; d_call: TRBD1; cdr3_length: 13; v_call: TRBV30; cdr3_nt: TGTGCCTGGACCAGACCCCCGGACAGGGGGACTTACTTC; cdr3_aa: CAWTRPPDRGTYF
j_call: TRBJ1-6; clone_size: .; d_call: .; cdr3_length: 16; v_call: TRBV28; cdr3_nt: TGTGCCAGCAGTTTAATCGGGACCCCTCAGCATTCACCCCTTCACTTT; cdr3_aa: CASSLIGTPQHSPLHF
j_call: TRBJ1-2; clone_size: .; d_call: .; cdr3_length: 13; v_call: TRBV29-1; cdr3_nt: TGCAGCGTTGAAGAAGGCAGGTACTATGGCTACACCTTC; cdr3_aa: CSVEEGRYYGYTF
j_call: TRBJ2-3; clone_size: .; d_call: .; cdr3_length: 13; v_call: TRBV19; cdr3_nt: TGTGCCAGTAGTATACGGTCCGGAGATATGCAGTATTTT; cdr3_aa: CASSIRSGDMQYF
j_call: TRBJ2-2; clone_size: .; d_call: .; cdr3_length: 14; v_call: TRBV3-1/TRBV3-2; cdr3_nt: TGTGCCAGCAGCCAAGACCCGGTCACCGGGGAGCTGTTTTTT; cdr3_aa: CASSQDPVTGELFF
j_call: TRBJ2-3; clone_size: .; d_call: TRBD2; cdr3_length: 15; v_call: TRBV6-5; cdr3_nt: TGTGCCAGTACCCTGGGGAGCGGGGGCACAGATACGCAGTATTTT; cdr3_aa: CASTLGSGGTDTQYF